The next 24 T cell receptor beta chains were all read from a single sample in a study of response to subunit inactivated influenza vaccine. TCRdb reprocessed the RT-PCR reads via MiXCR and lists one record per CDR3 protein. Altogether about 500,000 distinct CDR3 sequences are present, roughly 7.6% being singletons, with the ten largest covering around 13%. The sample was PBMCs from blood, taken approximately 25 months after vaccination. These receptors all come from a man in his fifties or sixties who received an inactivated influenza vaccine.

This clonotype was counted many times. This chain joins TRBV4-3 and TRBJ2-1; 9 bases align to TRBD1. CDR1 LGHNA and CDR2 YSLEER come from the germline V gene. CDR3 size: 14 residues. J lost 8 bases, V lost 3 bases, and 5 bases had no gene match. The CDR3, as DNA: TGCGCCAGCAGCCAGGGACAGGGACCCTATGAGCAGTTCTTC. It is translated as CASSQGQGPYEQFF.

This clonotype has just a few counts. The V call is TRBV9, the J call TRBJ1-2; 9 bases fit TRBD1. V was pared by 3 bases and J by 6 bases, with 9 bases of the junction left unmatched. Germline V lookup: CDR1 SGDLS, CDR2 YYNGEE. CDR3 length: 15 residues. The CDR3: CASSAGLGQGNGYTF. The DNA for the CDR3 is TGTGCCAGCAGCGCCGGGCTGGGACAGGGTAATGGCTACACCTTC.

This clonotype has a handful of counts. The chain links TRBV6-2 or TRBV6-3 to TRBJ2-3, with TRBD2 matching over 10 bases. CDR3 length: 15 amino acids. Trimming removed 8 bases from V and 3 bases from J; junction bases left unmatched: 8. Germline loops: CDR1 MNHEY, CDR2 SVGEGT. The CDR3 nucleotides read TGTGCCAGCCGCCCTCCTAGCGGGAGTACAGATACGCAGTATTTT. Translating gives CASRPPSGSTDTQYF.

This clonotype was seen repeatedly, ten times or more. V gene TRBV20-1 combines with J gene TRBJ1-3; D might be TRBD1 (5 bases). This CDR3 region has 16 residues. V lost 0 bases to trimming and J lost 0 bases, with 12 bases between them. Germline-derived CDR1 and CDR2 are DFQATT and SNEGSKA (reference sequence). For the CDR3, the DNA is TGCAGTGCTAGAGATGTGACGGGGGGCTCTGGAAACACCATATATTTT. Protein product: CSARDVTGGSGNTIYF.

In its sample, this clonotype was seen many times. The chain is built from TRBV27 and TRBJ2-7, with 9 bases identical to TRBD1. After removal of 5 bases from V and 5 bases from J, the junction contained 7 bases not matched to a gene. There are 14 residues in the CDR3. Looked up from germline, CDR1 is MNHEY and CDR2 is SMNVEV (reference sequence). CDR3: CASSVLGQGHEQYF. The CDR3 nucleotides read TGTGCCAGCAGTGTACTGGGACAGGGACACGAGCAGTACTTC.

The chain combines TRBV20-1 with TRBJ1-5; 7 nucleotides match TRBD1. Unmatched junction bases numbered 9, after V lost 5 bases and J lost 5 bases. Germline CDR1 and CDR2: DFQATT and SNEGSKA (reference sequence). The CDR3 has 14 amino acids. The CDR3 DNA sequence: TGCAGTGCTTTCACAGGGGAACCCCATCAGCCCCAGCATTTT. Its translation is CSAFTGEPHQPQHF.

A few counts support this clonotype. CDR3 coding DNA: TGTGCCAGCAGCTTAGTAACTAGCGGTGGCACCGGGGAGCTGTTTTTT. Its translation is CASSLVTSGGTGELFF. The chain employs TRBV7-8 and TRBJ2-2; TRBD2 matches at 8 bases. Looked up from germline, CDR1 is SGHVS and CDR2 is FQNEAQ. J was trimmed by 4 bases and V by 1 base; bases with no gene match: 5. This CDR3 comprises 16 residues.

The chain has TRBV3-1 and TRBJ2-7; D is perhaps TRBD2 (5 bases). V was pared by 6 bases and J by 3 bases, with 12 bases between. The CDR3 spans 13 residues. Per the germline V gene, CDR1 is LGHDT and CDR2 is YNNKEL (reference sequence). In nucleotides, the CDR3 is TGTGCCAGCAGTAAGACCGGGATCTACGAGCAGTACTTC. Translation: CASSKTGIYEQYF.

The J gene is TRBJ1-6, the V gene TRBV6-2 or TRBV6-3; D call uncertain. From germline, CDR1 is MNHEY and CDR2 SVGEGT. There are 17 residues in the CDR3. The ends were cut back, 6 bases at V and 0 bases at J, with 15 bases in the middle. The CDR3 DNA reads TGTGCCAGCAGCTCTCCCAGTGTTCTCTCCTATAATTCACCCCTCCACTTT. Translation gives CASSSPSVLSYNSPLHF.

This clonotype turned up a few times. The gene calls are TRBV20-1 and TRBJ2-7, with TRBD2 as a possible D gene (6 bases). Trimming cost V 3 bases and J 3 bases, with 15 bases left between them. Germline loops: CDR1 DFQATT, CDR2 SNEGSKA (reference sequence). The CDR3 is 14 residues long. The CDR3 bases are TGCAGTGCTAGGAAGGGACTTTTGGACTACGAGCAGTACTTC. It codes for CSARKGLLDYEQYF.

CDR3 bases: TGTGCCAGCAGTTCCCCGACAGGGAAGTACGAGCAGTACTTC. This encodes CASSSPTGKYEQYF. The chain carries TRBV6-2 or TRBV6-3 and TRBJ2-7; the match to TRBD1 covers 7 bases. Germline values: CDR1 MNHEY, CDR2 SVGEGT. The CDR3 has 14 amino acids. The V gene end was trimmed by 4 bases and the J gene end by 4 bases; junction bases not matched to a gene: 7.

This clonotype was seen only a few times. Here the CDR3 DNA reads TGTGCCTGGGGGCGGGGAAATGAGCAGTTCTTC. It specifies CAWGRGNEQFF. The chain links TRBV7-9 to TRBJ2-1; D tentatively fits TRBD1 or TRBD2 (6 bases each). The CDR3 has 11 residues. The germline V gene encodes CDR1 SEHNR and CDR2 FQNEAQ (reference sequence). V lost 11 bases to trimming and J lost 7 bases, with 12 bases between them.

The sample holds a few counts of this clonotype. This rearrangement joins TRBV28 to TRBJ1-4, with 9 bases that match TRBD1. Germline trimming cut 6 bases from V and 3 bases from J; bases unmatched to any gene: 11. Germline V gene data show CDR1 as MDHEN and CDR2 as SYDVKM. This CDR3 is 17 amino acids long. CDR3 sequence (DNA): TGTGCCAGCAGACCGCCGAACAGGGGGCCCGCTAATGAAAAACTGTTTTTT. This codes for CASRPPNRGPANEKLFF.

Ten or more counts support this clonotype. The gene calls are TRBV6-5 and TRBJ1-1; D might be TRBD1 (6 bases). V dropped 4 bases and J dropped 4 bases, with 22 bases sitting between them. The CDR3 is made up of 17 amino acids. CDR1 MNHEY and CDR2 SVGAGI come from the germline V gene. The CDR3 loop is CASSSGEEQPGSTEAFF. DNA for the CDR3: TGTGCCAGCAGTTCAGGGGAAGAACAACCGGGGAGCACTGAAGCTTTCTTT.

The chain has TRBV20-1 and TRBJ2-7; 8 positions agree with TRBD1. The V and J ends lost 4 bases and 4 bases, in that order; junction bases with no gene match: 9. The CDR3 has 14 residues. The V gene's germline CDR1 is DFQATT and CDR2 SNEGSKA (reference sequence). DNA of the CDR3: TGCAGTGCTAAACCCCGGGACAGGAGGTACGAGCAGTACTTC. This translates into CSAKPRDRRYEQYF.

This chain links TRBV5-1 with TRBJ2-7, with a weak D call TRBD1 (5 bases). The CDR3 spans 12 residues. Trimming took off 4 bases at V and 7 bases at J, with 12 bases between the two ends. Looked up from germline, CDR1 is SGHRS and CDR2 is YFSETQ. CDR3 sequence reads: CASSPSTVEQYF. Here the CDR3 DNA reads TGCGCCAGCAGCCCATCGACAGTGGAGCAGTACTTC.

This clonotype appeared a few times. The V call is TRBV20-1, the J call TRBJ2-5; perhaps D is TRBD1 or TRBD2 (5 bases each). The germline gives CDR1 DFQATT, CDR2 SNEGSKA (reference sequence). V was pared by 2 bases and J by 0 bases, with 16 bases between. The CDR3 loop spans 16 amino acids. The CDR3 region has the DNA TGCAGTGCTAGACTCATCGTCTGGGGGAACCAAGAGACCCAGTACTTC. Translated, it gives CSARLIVWGNQETQYF.

The sample holds a few counts of this clonotype. The rearrangement joins TRBV20-1 to TRBJ2-5; 7 bases are a match to TRBD1. The CDR3 sequence is 14 residues long. J gave up 5 bases and V 3 bases, and 9 bases lay outside the gene matches. Germline V gene sequence: CDR1 DFQATT, CDR2 SNEGSKA (reference sequence). The CDR3 coding sequence is TGCAGTGCTAGCCCCACGGGACAGAGGGAGACCCAGTACTTC. Protein product: CSASPTGQRETQYF.

In its sample, this clonotype was seen many times. The chain uses TRBV6-2 or TRBV6-3 and TRBJ2-5, with D unclear. The germline V and J ends were trimmed by 6 bases and 5 bases, with 10 bases remaining between them. The CDR3 has 12 amino acids. Looked up from germline, CDR1 is MNHEY and CDR2 is SVGEGT. As DNA, the CDR3 is TGTGCCAGCAGCCCCGTGGACGAGACCCAGTACTTC. Protein: CASSPVDETQYF.

This clonotype was counted a few times. The chain employs TRBV5-5 and TRBJ1-2, with TRBD1 matching 7 bases. Trimming at V came to 2 bases and at J to 8 bases, leaving 6 bases not matched to a gene. This CDR3 comprises 13 residues. Germline V gene data show CDR1 as SGHKS and CDR2 as YYEKEE (reference sequence). This chain's CDR3 is CASSLGTARGYTF. In DNA form, the CDR3 reads TGTGCCAGCAGCTTAGGGACAGCGCGGGGCTACACCTTC.

This clonotype showed up many times. The V call is TRBV2, the J call TRBJ2-7; D is undetermined. The CDR3 sequence is 13 residues long. The germline CDR1 and CDR2 sequences are SNHLY and FYNNEI. The germline V and J ends were trimmed by 7 bases and 3 bases, with 13 bases remaining between them. Here the CDR3 reads CASNAAFLYEQYF. The CDR3 nucleotides read TGTGCCAGCAATGCCGCGTTCCTCTACGAGCAGTACTTC.

This clonotype was found many times. This chain links TRBV5-1 with TRBJ2-7; D ambiguous. Per germline, CDR1 SGHRS and CDR2 YFSETQ. Trimming pared 5 bases from V and 7 bases from J, leaving 13 bases between. The CDR3 extends over 12 amino acids. The CDR3 sequence is CASSLSATEQYF. As DNA, the CDR3 is TGCGCCAGCAGTTTGTCGGCCACAGAGCAGTACTTC.

As regards this clonotype: One end of the junction is discordant with germline, which a read error may explain. The V gene is TRBV20-1, the J gene TRBJ2-7; 9 bases map to TRBD2. In germline, CDR1 is DFQATT, CDR2 SNEGSKA (reference sequence). There are 14 residues in the CDR3. The DNA of the CDR3 is TGCAGTGCGCGTAAGGAGGTAGCGGGGGCCGGCAACCTCTTC. Its protein product is CSARKEVAGAGNLF.

This clonotype was detected only a few times. The V gene is TRBV6-2 or TRBV6-3, the J gene TRBJ1-5, with 11 bases that match TRBD1. In germline, CDR1 is MNHEY, CDR2 SVGEGT. Trimming at V came to 6 bases and at J to 6 bases, leaving 7 bases not matched to a gene. This CDR3 comprises 15 residues. The CDR3 DNA reads TGTGCCAGCAGAATGGACAGGGGGCGCGGTCAGCCCCAGCATTTT. This gives the protein CASRMDRGRGQPQHF.